This entry concerns a single TCR beta chain. Its antigen is still unknown. Measured with immunoSEQ multiplex PCR; TCRdb has only the in-frame clones, and not every one. The sample gives a few million clones, approximately 90% of which show up once; 0.37% is in the top ten. This sample stems from a study of shared clonotypes between healthy human individuals. Study-wide results and limits: Of the naive CD4 clonotypes, approximately 5% were shared across several donors.

Recent acute infections and vaccinations were absent in the healthy HIV-negative adult donors. Subsets obtained from CD4+ cells comprised CD45RA+ naive and CD45RA-negative memory cells. Germline CDR1 MNHNY, CDR2 SVGAGI (reference sequence). The CDR3 has 11 residues. V lost 8 bases, J lost 5 bases, and 10 bases lay in between. Sequencing was performed on naive CD4+ T cells from PBMCs. Indicated subset: CD45RA+ positively selected. This sequence originates from a man younger than 30 in good health. Some clones in this sample may be carry-over from other donors' samples. The chain recombines TRBV6-6 with TRBJ2-7, with D maybe TRBD1 (6 bases). CDR3 DNA sequence: TGTGCCAGCCGGACAGCCAACGAGCAGTACTTC. Protein: CASRTANEQYF.